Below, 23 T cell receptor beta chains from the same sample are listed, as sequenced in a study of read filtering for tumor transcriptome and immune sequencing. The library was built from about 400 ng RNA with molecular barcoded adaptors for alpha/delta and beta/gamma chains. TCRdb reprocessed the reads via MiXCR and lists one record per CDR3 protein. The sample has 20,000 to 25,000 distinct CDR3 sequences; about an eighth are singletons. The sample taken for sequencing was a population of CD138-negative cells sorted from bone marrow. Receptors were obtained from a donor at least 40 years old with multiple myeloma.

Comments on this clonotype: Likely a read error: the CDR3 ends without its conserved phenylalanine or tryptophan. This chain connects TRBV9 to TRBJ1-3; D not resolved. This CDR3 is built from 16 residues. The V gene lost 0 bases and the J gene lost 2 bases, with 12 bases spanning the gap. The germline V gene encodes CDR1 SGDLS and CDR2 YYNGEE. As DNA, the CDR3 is TGTGCCAGCAGCGTAGAACACGGATATACTGGAAACACCATATATCTT. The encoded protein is CASSVEHGYTGNTIYL.

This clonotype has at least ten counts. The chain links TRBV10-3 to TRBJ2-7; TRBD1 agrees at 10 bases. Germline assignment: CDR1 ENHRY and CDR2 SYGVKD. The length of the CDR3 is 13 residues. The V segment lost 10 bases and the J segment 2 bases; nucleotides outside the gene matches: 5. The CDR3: CATAGQGPYEQYF. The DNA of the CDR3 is TGTGCCACCGCGGGACAGGGGCCCTACGAGCAGTACTTC.

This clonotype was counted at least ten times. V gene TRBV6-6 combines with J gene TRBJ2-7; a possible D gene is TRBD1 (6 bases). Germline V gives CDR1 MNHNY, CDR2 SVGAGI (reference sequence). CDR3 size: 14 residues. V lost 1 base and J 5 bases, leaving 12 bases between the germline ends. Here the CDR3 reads CASSYLAGDNEQYF. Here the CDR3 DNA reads TGTGCCAGCAGTTACTTGGCAGGGGACAACGAGCAGTACTTC.

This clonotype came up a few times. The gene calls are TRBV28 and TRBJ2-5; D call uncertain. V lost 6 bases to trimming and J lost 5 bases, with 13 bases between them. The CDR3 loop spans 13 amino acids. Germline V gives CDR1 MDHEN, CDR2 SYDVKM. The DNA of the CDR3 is TGTGCCAGCAGGACGGACGGAGCGGAGACCCAGTACTTC. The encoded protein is CASRTDGAETQYF.

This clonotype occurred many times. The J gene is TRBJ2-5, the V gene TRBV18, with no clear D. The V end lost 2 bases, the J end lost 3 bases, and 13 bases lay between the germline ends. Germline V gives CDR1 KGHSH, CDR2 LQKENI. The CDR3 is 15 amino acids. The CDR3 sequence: CASSPTSRNKETQYF. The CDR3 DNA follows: TGTGCCAGCTCACCAACTTCACGGAACAAAGAGACCCAGTACTTC.

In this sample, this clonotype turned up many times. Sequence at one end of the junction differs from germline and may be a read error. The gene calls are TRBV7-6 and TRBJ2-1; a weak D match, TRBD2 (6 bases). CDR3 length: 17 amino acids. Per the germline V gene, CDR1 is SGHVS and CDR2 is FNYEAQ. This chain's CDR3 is CASSIGVARDSFNEQFF. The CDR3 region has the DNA TGTGCCAGCAGCATCGGGGTTGCCCGGGACTCCTTCAATGAGCAGTTCTTC.

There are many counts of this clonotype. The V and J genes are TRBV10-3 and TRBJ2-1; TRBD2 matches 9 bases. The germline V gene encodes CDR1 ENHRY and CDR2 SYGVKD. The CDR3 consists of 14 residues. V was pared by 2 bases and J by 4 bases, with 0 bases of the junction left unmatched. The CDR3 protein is CAISEGLAYNEQFF. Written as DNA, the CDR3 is TGTGCCATCAGTGAGGGACTAGCGTACAATGAGCAGTTCTTC.

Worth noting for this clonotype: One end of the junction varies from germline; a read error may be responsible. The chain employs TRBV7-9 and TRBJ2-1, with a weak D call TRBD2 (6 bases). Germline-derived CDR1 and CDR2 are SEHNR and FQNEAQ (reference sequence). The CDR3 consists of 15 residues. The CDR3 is CATASGGSTYSEQFF. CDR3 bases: TGTGCCACCGCCTCCGGGGGATCAACCTACAGTGAGCAGTTCTTC. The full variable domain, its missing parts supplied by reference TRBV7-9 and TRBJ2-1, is DTGVSQNPRHKITKRGQNVTFRCDPISEHNRLYWYRQTLGQGPEFLTYFQNEAQLEKSRLLSDRFSAERPKGSFSTLEIQRTEQGDSAMYLCATASGGSTYSEQFFGPGTRLTVL.

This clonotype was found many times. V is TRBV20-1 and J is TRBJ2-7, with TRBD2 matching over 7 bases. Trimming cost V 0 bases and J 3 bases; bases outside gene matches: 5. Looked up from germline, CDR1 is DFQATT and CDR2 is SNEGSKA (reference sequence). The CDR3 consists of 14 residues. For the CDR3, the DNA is TGCAGTGCTAGAGATTTCGGGGGGATCTACGAGCAGTACTTC. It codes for CSARDFGGIYEQYF.

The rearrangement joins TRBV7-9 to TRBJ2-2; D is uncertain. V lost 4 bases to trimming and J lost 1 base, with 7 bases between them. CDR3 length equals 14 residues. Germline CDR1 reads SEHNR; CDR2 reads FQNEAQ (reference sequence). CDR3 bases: TGTGCCAGCAGCTCGGTAGGGAACACCGGGGAGCTGTTTTTT. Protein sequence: CASSSVGNTGELFF.

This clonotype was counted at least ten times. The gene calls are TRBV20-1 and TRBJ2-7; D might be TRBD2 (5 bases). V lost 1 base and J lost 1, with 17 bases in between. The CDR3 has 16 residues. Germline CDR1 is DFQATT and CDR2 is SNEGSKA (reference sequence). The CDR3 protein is CSARVPTPSGSYEQYF. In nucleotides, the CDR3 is TGCAGTGCTAGAGTTCCGACGCCCAGCGGATCCTACGAGCAGTACTTC.

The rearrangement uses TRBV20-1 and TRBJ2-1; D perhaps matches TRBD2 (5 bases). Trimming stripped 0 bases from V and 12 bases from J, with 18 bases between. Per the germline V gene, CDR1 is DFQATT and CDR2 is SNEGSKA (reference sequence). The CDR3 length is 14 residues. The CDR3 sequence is CSAREFPSMGVQFF. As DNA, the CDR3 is TGCAGTGCTAGAGAATTCCCTAGCATGGGTGTGCAGTTCTTC.

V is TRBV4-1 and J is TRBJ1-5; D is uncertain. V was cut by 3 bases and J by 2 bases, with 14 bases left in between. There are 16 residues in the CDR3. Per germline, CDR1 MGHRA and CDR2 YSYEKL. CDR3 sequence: CASSQEERPGNQPQHF. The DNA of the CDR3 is TGCGCCAGCAGCCAGGAGGAGAGGCCTGGCAATCAGCCCCAGCATTTT.

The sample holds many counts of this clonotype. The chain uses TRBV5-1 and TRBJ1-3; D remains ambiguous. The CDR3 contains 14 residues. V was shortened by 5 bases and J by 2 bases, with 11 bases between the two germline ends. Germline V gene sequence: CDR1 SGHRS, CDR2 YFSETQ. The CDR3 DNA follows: TGCGCCAGCAGTCAGCCTTCCCCTGGAAACACCATATATTTT. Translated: CASSQPSPGNTIYF.

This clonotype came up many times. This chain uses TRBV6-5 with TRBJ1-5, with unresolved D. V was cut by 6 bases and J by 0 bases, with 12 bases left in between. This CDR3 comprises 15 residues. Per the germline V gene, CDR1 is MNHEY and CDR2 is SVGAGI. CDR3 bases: TGTGCCAGCAGGTTCCCCTCTAGTAGCAATCAGCCCCAGCATTTT. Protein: CASRFPSSSNQPQHF.

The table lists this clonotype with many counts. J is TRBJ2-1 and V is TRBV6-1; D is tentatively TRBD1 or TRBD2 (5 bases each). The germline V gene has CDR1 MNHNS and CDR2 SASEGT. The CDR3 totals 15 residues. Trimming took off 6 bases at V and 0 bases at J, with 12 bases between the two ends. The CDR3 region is CASSTDGTSYNEQFF. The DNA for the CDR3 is TGTGCCAGCAGCACTGACGGGACCTCCTACAATGAGCAGTTCTTC.

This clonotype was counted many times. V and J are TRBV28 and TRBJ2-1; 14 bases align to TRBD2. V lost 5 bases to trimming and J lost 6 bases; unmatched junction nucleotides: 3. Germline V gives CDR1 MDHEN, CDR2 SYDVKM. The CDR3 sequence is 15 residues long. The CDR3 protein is CASSPGLAGANEQFF. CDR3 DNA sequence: TGTGCCAGCAGTCCGGGACTAGCGGGAGCCAATGAGCAGTTCTTC. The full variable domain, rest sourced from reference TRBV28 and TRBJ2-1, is DVKVTQSSRYLVKRTGEKVFLECVQDMDHENMFWYRQDPGLGLRLIYFSYDVKMKEKGDIPEGYSVSREKKERFSLILESASTNQTSMYLCASSPGLAGANEQFFGPGTRLTVL.

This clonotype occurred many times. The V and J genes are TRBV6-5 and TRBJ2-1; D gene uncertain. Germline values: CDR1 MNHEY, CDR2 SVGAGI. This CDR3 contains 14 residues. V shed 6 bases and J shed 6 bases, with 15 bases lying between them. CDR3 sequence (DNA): TGTGCCAGCAGGTCTTTCACTTCTGGCAATGAGCAGTTCTTC. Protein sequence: CASRSFTSGNEQFF.

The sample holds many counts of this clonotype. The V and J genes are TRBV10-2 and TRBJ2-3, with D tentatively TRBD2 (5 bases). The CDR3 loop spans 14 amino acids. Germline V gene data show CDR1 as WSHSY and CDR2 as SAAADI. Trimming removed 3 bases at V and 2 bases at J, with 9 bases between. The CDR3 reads CASSDSLVTDTQYF. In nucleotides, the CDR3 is TGCGCCAGCAGTGACTCACTAGTCACAGATACGCAGTATTTT.

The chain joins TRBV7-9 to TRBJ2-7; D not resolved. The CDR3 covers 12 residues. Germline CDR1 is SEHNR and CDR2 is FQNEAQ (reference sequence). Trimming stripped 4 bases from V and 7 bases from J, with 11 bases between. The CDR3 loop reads CASSYTPTEQYF. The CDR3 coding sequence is TGTGCCAGCAGCTACACCCCAACTGAGCAGTACTTC.

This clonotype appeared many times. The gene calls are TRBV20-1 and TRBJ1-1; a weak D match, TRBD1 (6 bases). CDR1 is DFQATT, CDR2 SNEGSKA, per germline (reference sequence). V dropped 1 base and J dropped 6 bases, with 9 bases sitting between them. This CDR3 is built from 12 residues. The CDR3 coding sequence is TGCAGTGCTAGAGGGGAGGGGGCTGAAGCTTTCTTT. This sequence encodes CSARGEGAEAFF.

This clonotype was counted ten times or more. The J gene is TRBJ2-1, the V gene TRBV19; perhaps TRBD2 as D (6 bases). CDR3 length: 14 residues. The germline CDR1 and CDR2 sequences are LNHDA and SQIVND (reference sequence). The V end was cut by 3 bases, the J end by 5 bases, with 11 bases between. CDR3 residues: CASSILAPNNEQFF. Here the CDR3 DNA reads TGTGCCAGTAGTATTCTAGCGCCTAACAATGAGCAGTTCTTC.

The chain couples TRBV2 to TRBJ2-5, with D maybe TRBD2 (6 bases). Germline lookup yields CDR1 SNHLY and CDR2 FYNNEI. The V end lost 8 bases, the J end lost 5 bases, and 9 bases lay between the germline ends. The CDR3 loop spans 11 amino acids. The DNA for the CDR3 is TGTGCCAGCGGCGGGGAGGAGACCCAGTACTTC. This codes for CASGGEETQYF.